Sequencing of this T cell receptor beta chain was carried out in a study of CDR3 diversity in severe acne (dated by TCRdb to about 2019). This clonotype was counted a few times. The target of this receptor is not known. Base qualities are not provided; no much larger clone lies one nucleotide away. Library method: PCR. For sequencing, an Illumina HiSeq 2000 was employed. The raw public data were reprocessed by TCRdb itself: fastp quality trimming at Q25, MiXCR clonotype calling, in-frame beta chains only. Identical CDR3 protein sequences are pooled into one entry, listed with their most common genes and DNA. This sample gives around 83,000 distinct CDR3 sequences in total; 45% to 50% of them show up just once. The ten largest clones capture around a tenth of the sample. The CDR3 runs 15 amino acids, cysteine and phenylalanine included. CDR3 DNA is the only sequence kept; it has 45 bases, read in frame from the first base. V drops 6 bases and J drops 8 bases, leaving 22 bases in between. From a lookup of the germline V gene, CDR1 and CDR2 are MDHEN and SYDVKM.

Sequenced sample: blood. Rearrangement joined TRBV28 to TRBJ1-2; a confident D gene designation cannot be given. The sequence was obtained from a male donor with severe acne vulgaris. The CDR3 corresponds to CASSSIEDPLSGYTF. The DNA sequence is TGTGCCAGCAGCTCCATTGAGGACCCGTTATCCGGCTACACCTTC.